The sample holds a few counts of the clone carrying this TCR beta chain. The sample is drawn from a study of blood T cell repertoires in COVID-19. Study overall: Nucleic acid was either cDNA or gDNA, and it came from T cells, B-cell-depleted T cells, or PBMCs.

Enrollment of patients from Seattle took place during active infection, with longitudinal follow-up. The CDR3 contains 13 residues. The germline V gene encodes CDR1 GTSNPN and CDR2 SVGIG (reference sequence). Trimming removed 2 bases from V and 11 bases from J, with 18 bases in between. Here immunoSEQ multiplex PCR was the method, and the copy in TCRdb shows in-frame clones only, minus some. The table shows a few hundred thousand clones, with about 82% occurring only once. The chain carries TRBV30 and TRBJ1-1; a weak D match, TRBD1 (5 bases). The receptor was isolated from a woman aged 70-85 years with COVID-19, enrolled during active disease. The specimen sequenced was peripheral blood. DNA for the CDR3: TGTGCCTGGAGTCTACAGTTGGGACTCCAGGCTTTCTTT. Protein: CAWSLQLGLQAFF.